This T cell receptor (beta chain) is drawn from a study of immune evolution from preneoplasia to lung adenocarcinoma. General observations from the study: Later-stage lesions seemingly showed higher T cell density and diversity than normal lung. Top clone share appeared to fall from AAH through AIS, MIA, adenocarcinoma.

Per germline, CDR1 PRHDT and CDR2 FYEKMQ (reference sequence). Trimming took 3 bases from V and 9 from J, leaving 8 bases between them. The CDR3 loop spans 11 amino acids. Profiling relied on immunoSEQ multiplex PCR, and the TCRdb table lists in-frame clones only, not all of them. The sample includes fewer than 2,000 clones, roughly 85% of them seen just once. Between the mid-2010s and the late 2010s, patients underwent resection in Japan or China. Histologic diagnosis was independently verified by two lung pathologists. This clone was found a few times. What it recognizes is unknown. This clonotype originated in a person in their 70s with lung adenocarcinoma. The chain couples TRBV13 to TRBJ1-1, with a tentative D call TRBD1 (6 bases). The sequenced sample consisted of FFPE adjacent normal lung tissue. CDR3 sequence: CASSLGHQAFF. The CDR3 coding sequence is TGTGCCAGCAGCTTGGGACACCAAGCTTTCTTT.